These 23 T cell receptor beta chains share one sample of origin, sequenced in a study of OX40 agonist ivuxolimab in advanced cancers. Sequencing was performed with immunoSEQ multiplex PCR; in TCRdb, only in-frame clones are kept and a portion is missing. Among over 25,000 clones listed, 81% were seen once. The material sequenced was CD4+ or CD8+ T cells sorted from blood, taken in a trial of the OX40 agonist ivuxolimab. The source of these receptors is an adult with an advanced solid tumor such as melanoma, head and neck, liver or kidney cancer.

The chain combines TRBV18 with TRBJ1-5; perhaps TRBD1 as D (5 bases). Trimming took off 3 bases at V and 0 bases at J, with 15 bases between the two ends. Germline CDR1 reads KGHSH; CDR2 reads LQKENI. This CDR3 region has 17 residues. The CDR3 region has the DNA TGTGCCAGCTCACCCCCGGGGACCGTCACTAGCAATCAGCCCCAGCATTTT. It is translated as CASSPPGTVTSNQPQHF.

The V call is TRBV2, the J call TRBJ1-4; 9 bases align to TRBD1. Germline loops: CDR1 SNHLY, CDR2 FYNNEI. V shed 2 bases and J 7 bases; nucleotides not matched to a gene: 20. This CDR3 region has 20 residues. The CDR3 sequence: CASSELGPGQGARDGEKLFF. CDR3 DNA: TGTGCCAGCAGTGAACTTGGGCCGGGACAGGGAGCGAGGGACGGTGAAAAACTGTTTTTT.

The sample holds one count of this clone. The chain recombines TRBV4-1 with TRBJ1-3; 8 nucleotides agree with TRBD1. With 4 bases clipped from V and 2 bases from J, the junction kept 10 bases outside the gene matches. The V gene's germline CDR1 is MGHRA and CDR2 YSYEKL. The CDR3 is made up of 17 amino acids. The chain's CDR3 is CASSPGGGQGTGNTIYF. The CDR3 bases are TGCGCCAGCAGCCCAGGGGGCGGACAGGGAACTGGAAACACCATATATTTT.

V and J are TRBV4-1 and TRBJ2-3; perhaps TRBD1 as D (6 bases). The germline V gene encodes CDR1 MGHRA and CDR2 YSYEKL. V was cut by 5 bases and J by 4 bases, with 16 bases left in between. The CDR3 is 15 amino acids. The CDR3 region has the DNA TGCGCCAGCAGCGCCCGGACAGTTTCCGCAGATACGCAGTATTTT. Protein: CASSARTVSADTQYF.

The V call is TRBV7-9, the J call TRBJ2-7; D gene ambiguous. Germline V gene data show CDR1 as SEHNR and CDR2 as FQNEAQ (reference sequence). V lost 5 bases and J 6 bases, leaving 8 bases between the germline ends. This CDR3 comprises 11 residues. CDR3 sequence (DNA): TGTGCCAGCAGCCCCCGGGCCGAGCAGTACTTC. Translating gives CASSPRAEQYF.

V and J are TRBV13 and TRBJ1-2; 9 bases agree with TRBD1. CDR1 is PRHDT, CDR2 FYEKMQ, per germline (reference sequence). The CDR3 extends over 16 amino acids. J gave up 2 bases and V 4 bases, and 8 bases lay outside the gene matches. The CDR3 loop is CASSSNRQGGNYGYTF. As DNA, the CDR3 is TGTGCCAGCAGCTCAAATAGACAGGGGGGGAACTATGGCTACACCTTC.

The chain carries TRBV19 and TRBJ2-5; no definite D call. V shed 0 bases and J shed 0 bases, with 11 bases lying between them. CDR3 length: 16 amino acids. Germline V CDR1 and CDR2: LNHDA, SQIVND (reference sequence). The CDR3: CASSIDWPGYQETQYF. CDR3 nucleotide sequence: TGTGCCAGTAGTATAGATTGGCCGGGTTACCAAGAGACCCAGTACTTC.

In its sample, this clone was seen a few times. The CDR3 bases are TGTGCCAGCAGTTTTCAGGGATCCGAGCAGTACTTC. It encodes CASSFQGSEQYF. The V gene is TRBV27, the J gene TRBJ2-7; D might be TRBD1 (5 bases). This CDR3 contains 12 residues. V lost 3 bases to trimming and J lost 6 bases, with 9 bases between them. Germline V CDR1 and CDR2: MNHEY, SMNVEV (reference sequence).

The rearrangement joins TRBV5-4 to TRBJ1-1; D is uncertain. This CDR3 spans 13 amino acids. V was pared by 2 bases and J by 2 bases, with 7 bases between. The germline V gene has CDR1 SGHNT and CDR2 YYREEE (reference sequence). Here the CDR3 reads CASSFFGNTEAFF. As DNA, the CDR3 is TGTGCCAGCAGCTTTTTCGGTAACACTGAAGCTTTCTTT.

CDR3 region: CASSLDSFRTSGNEQFF. CDR3 bases: TGTGCCAGCAGCTTAGATTCCTTCCGGACTAGCGGGAATGAGCAGTTCTTC. The genes are TRBV11-2 and TRBJ2-1; 11 bases map to TRBD2. The CDR3 sequence is 17 residues long. The ends lost 0 bases at V and 7 bases at J; junction bases unmatched: 8. The germline V gene encodes CDR1 SGHAT and CDR2 FQNNGV.

V and J are TRBV5-1 and TRBJ2-7; 7 nucleotides agree with TRBD1. CDR1 SGHRS and CDR2 YFSETQ come from the germline V gene. The CDR3 is made up of 16 amino acids. J lost 2 bases, V lost 1 base, and 9 bases had no gene match. The CDR3 reads CASSLPSTGDPYEQYF. The CDR3 bases are TGCGCCAGCAGCTTGCCGAGCACAGGGGACCCCTACGAGCAGTACTTC.

CDR3 sequence: CASSREPPNSLAKNIQYF. CDR3 DNA: TGTGCCAGCAGCCGAGAGCCCCCAAATTCGTTGGCCAAAAACATTCAGTACTTC. This chain connects TRBV27 to TRBJ2-4; D remains ambiguous. Germline CDR1 and CDR2: MNHEY and SMNVEV (reference sequence). Trimming stripped 6 bases from V and 1 base from J, with 22 bases between. The CDR3 spans 18 residues.

The chain has TRBV5-4 and TRBJ2-4, with TRBD1 as a possible D gene (5 bases). This CDR3 has 16 amino acids. Germline V lookup: CDR1 SGHNT, CDR2 YYREEE (reference sequence). V dropped 4 bases and J dropped 7 bases, with 21 bases sitting between them. The CDR3 spells CASSAGQAELGNIQYF. The DNA for the CDR3 is TGTGCCAGCAGCGCAGGGCAGGCGGAGTTAGGGAACATTCAGTACTTC.

V usage is TRBV7-8 and J usage is TRBJ1-5; D may be TRBD1 (6 bases). The germline V gene has CDR1 SGHVS and CDR2 FQNEAQ. Trimming stripped 3 bases from V and 4 bases from J, with 16 bases between. The CDR3 contains 16 residues. The CDR3 reads CASSFHRDMGNQPQHF. The CDR3 nucleotides are TGTGCCAGCAGCTTTCACCGGGACATGGGAAATCAGCCCCAGCATTTT.

The CDR3 reads CASRKGFGQETQYF. CDR3 DNA sequence: TGTGCCAGCAGGAAGGGATTTGGGCAAGAGACCCAGTACTTC. The chain combines TRBV11-2 with TRBJ2-5; D is unclear. The CDR3 extends over 14 amino acids. Germline CDR1 is SGHAT and CDR2 is FQNNGV. V lost 6 bases to trimming and J lost 2 bases, with 13 bases between them. Using reference TRBV11-2 and TRBJ2-5 for the parts outside the CDR3, the full variable domain is EAGVAQSPRYKIIEKRQSVAFWCNPISGHATLYWYQQILGQGPKLLIQFQNNGVVDDSQLPKDRFSAERLKGVDSTLKIQPAKLEDSAVYLCASRKGFGQETQYFGPGTRLLVL.

The chain couples TRBV6-6 to TRBJ2-7; D gene unclear. V was clipped by 5 bases and J by 2 bases, with 13 bases between them. Germline V gives CDR1 MNHNY, CDR2 SVGAGI (reference sequence). This CDR3 region has 14 residues. The CDR3 loop reads CASSRTRETYEQYF. The CDR3 nucleotides read TGTGCCAGCAGTCGAACCAGAGAGACCTACGAGCAGTACTTC.

V usage is TRBV2 and J usage is TRBJ2-7, with D uncertain. This CDR3 region has 14 residues. V lost 6 bases and J 3 bases, leaving 15 bases between the germline ends. Germline CDR1 reads SNHLY; CDR2 reads FYNNEI. The CDR3 region is CASSLDLNLYEQYF. DNA for the CDR3: TGTGCCAGCAGCCTGGACCTCAACCTCTACGAGCAGTACTTC.

V is TRBV7-9 and J is TRBJ2-1; D unresolved. Germline V gene sequence: CDR1 SEHNR, CDR2 FQNEAQ (reference sequence). The ends were cut back, 1 base at V and 0 bases at J, with 19 bases in the middle. The CDR3 length is 19 residues. The CDR3 loop is CASSLDKATRGRSYNEQFF. Written as DNA, the CDR3 is TGTGCCAGCAGCTTAGATAAGGCTACTCGCGGCCGCTCCTACAATGAGCAGTTCTTC.

The V gene is TRBV4-1, the J gene TRBJ2-1; 14 bases match TRBD2. CDR3 length equals 20 residues. CDR1 and CDR2 from the germline V gene are MGHRA and YSYEKL. Trimming removed 1 base from V and 3 bases from J; junction bases left unmatched: 11. The CDR3 sequence is CASSQASGLAGVKGYNEQFF. In DNA, the CDR3 is TGCGCCAGCAGCCAAGCCTCGGGACTAGCGGGAGTCAAGGGCTACAATGAGCAGTTCTTC.

The CDR3 DNA sequence: TGTGCCAGCAGTCGACAGTCCCCCTACGAGCAGTACTTC. Protein product: CASSRQSPYEQYF. The chain links TRBV28 to TRBJ2-7, with D tentatively TRBD1 (5 bases). V was pared by 5 bases and J by 2 bases, with 10 bases between. The CDR3 is made up of 13 amino acids. Germline assignment: CDR1 MDHEN and CDR2 SYDVKM.

The chain uses TRBV7-9 and TRBJ2-1; D is undetermined. V was shortened by 2 bases and J by 8 bases, with 19 bases between the two germline ends. Per the germline V gene, CDR1 is SEHNR and CDR2 is FQNEAQ (reference sequence). The CDR3 contains 16 residues. The CDR3 bases are TGTGCCAGCAGCTTAATTGGGTTGCGTGAGAGTGATGAGCAGTTCTTC. Its protein is CASSLIGLRESDEQFF. Using reference TRBV7-9 and TRBJ2-1 for the parts outside the CDR3, the full variable domain is DTGVSQNPRHKITKRGQNVTFRCDPISEHNRLYWYRQTLGQGPEFLTYFQNEAQLEKSRLLSDRFSAERPKGSFSTLEIQRTEQGDSAMYLCASSLIGLRESDEQFFGPGTRLTVL.

The chain is built from TRBV7-9 and TRBJ2-1, with D unclear. The CDR3 runs to 17 residues. Trimming shortened V by 5 bases and J by 9 bases, and 26 bases separated the two germline ends. Germline loops: CDR1 SEHNR, CDR2 FQNEAQ (reference sequence). The CDR3 protein is CASSPNPRPFGNGEQFF. The CDR3 DNA reads as TGTGCCAGCAGCCCTAACCCGCGACCATTTGGGAACGGTGAGCAGTTCTTC.

The chain recombines TRBV4-1 with TRBJ2-1; D is uncertain. V gave up 3 bases and J gave up 5 bases, with 11 bases separating them. The CDR3 is made up of 14 amino acids. Germline CDR1 and CDR2: MGHRA and YSYEKL. This chain's CDR3 is CASSHIRANNEQFF. CDR3 nucleotide sequence: TGCGCCAGCAGCCACATCCGGGCCAACAATGAGCAGTTCTTC.